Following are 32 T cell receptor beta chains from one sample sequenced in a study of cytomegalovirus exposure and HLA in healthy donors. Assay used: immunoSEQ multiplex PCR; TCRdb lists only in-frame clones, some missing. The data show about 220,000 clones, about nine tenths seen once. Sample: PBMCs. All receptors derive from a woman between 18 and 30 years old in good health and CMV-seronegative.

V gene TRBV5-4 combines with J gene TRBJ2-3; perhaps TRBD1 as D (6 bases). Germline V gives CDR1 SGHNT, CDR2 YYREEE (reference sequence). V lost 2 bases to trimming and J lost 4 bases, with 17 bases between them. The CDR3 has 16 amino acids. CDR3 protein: CASSFGVGGGSDTQYF. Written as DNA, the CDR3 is TGTGCCAGCAGCTTCGGTGTCGGTGGGGGCTCAGATACGCAGTATTTT. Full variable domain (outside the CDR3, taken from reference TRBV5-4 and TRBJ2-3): ETGVTQSPTHLIKTRGQQVTLRCSSQSGHNTVSWYQQALGQGPQFIFQYYREEENGRGNFPPRFSGLQFPNYSSELNVNALELDDSALYLCASSFGVGGGSDTQYFGPGTRLTVL.

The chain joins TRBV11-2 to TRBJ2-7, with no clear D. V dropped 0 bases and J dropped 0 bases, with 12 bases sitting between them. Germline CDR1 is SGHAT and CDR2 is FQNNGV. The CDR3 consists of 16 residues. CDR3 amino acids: CASSLEGGGFSYEQYF. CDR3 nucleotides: TGTGCCAGCAGCTTAGAGGGTGGCGGTTTCTCCTACGAGCAGTACTTC.

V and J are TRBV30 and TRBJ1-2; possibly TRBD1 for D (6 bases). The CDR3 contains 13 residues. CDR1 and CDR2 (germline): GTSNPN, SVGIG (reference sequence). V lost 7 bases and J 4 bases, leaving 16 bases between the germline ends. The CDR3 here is CAYLLRDTYGYTF. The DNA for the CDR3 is TGTGCCTACCTACTTCGGGACACCTATGGCTACACCTTC.

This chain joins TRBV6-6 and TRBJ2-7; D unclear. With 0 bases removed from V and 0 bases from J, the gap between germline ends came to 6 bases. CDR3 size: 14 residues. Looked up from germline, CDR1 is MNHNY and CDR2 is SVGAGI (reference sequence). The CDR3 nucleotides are TGTGCCAGCAGTTACTCCCAGGACTCCTACGAGCAGTACTTC. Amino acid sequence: CASSYSQDSYEQYF.

DNA of the CDR3: TGTGCCAGCAGTGGAGCAGGGACAGGGGTGTACGAGCAGTACTTC. It encodes CASSGAGTGVYEQYF. The rearrangement joins TRBV27 to TRBJ2-7, with 10 bases matching TRBD1. This CDR3 is 15 amino acids long. Per the germline V gene, CDR1 is MNHEY and CDR2 is SMNVEV (reference sequence). After removal of 5 bases from V and 4 bases from J, the junction contained 8 bases not matched to a gene.

The DNA of the CDR3 is TGCACCAGCAGCCGACTAGGGAACACCGGGGAGCTGTTTTTT. Translation: CTSSRLGNTGELFF. The rearrangement uses TRBV1 and TRBJ2-2; the table's D call TRBD2 went unverified against the DNA. TRBV1 is labeled a pseudogene. This CDR3 is 14 amino acids long.

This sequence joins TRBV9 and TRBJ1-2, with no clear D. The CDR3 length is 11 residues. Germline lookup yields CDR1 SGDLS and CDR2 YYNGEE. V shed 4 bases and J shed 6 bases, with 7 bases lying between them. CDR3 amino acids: CASSPEDGYTF. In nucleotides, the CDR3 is TGTGCCAGCAGCCCCGAGGATGGCTACACCTTC. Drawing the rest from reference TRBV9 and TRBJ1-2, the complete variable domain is DSGVTQTPKHLITATGQRVTLRCSPRSGDLSVYWYQQSLDQGLQFLIQYYNGEERAKGNILERFSAQQFPDLHSELNLSSLELGDSALYFCASSPEDGYTFGSGTRLTVV.

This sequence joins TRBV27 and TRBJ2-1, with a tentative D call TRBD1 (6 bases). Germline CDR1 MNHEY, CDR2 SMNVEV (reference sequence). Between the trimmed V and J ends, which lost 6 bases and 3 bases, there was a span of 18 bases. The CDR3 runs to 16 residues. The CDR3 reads CASRPVGTIIYNEQFF. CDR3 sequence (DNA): TGTGCCAGCAGACCGGTCGGGACAATTATCTACAATGAGCAGTTCTTC.

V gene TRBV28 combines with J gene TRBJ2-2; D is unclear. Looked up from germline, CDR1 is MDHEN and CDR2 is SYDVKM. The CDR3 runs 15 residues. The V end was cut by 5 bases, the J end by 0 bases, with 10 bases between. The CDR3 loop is CASSGQAPNTGELFF. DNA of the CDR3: TGTGCCAGCAGTGGGCAGGCACCGAACACCGGGGAGCTGTTTTTT.

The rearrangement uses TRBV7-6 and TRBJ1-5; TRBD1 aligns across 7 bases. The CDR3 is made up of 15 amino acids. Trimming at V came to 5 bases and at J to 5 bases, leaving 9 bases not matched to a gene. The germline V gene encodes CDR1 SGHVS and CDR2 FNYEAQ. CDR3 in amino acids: CASSPRLRGDQPQHF. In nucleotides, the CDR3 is TGTGCCAGCAGCCCAAGGCTCAGGGGGGATCAGCCCCAGCATTTT.

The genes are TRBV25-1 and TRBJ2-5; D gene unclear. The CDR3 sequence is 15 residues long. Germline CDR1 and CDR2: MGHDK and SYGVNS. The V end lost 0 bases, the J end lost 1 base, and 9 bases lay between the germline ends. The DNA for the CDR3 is TGTGCCAGCAGTGAATATGCAGGTTCCCAAGAGACCCAGTACTTC. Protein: CASSEYAGSQETQYF.

The CDR3 DNA sequence: TGTGCCAGCAGCTTGGGGGCTAGCGGATCGTCCTACGAGCAGTACTTC. This translates into CASSLGASGSSYEQYF. The chain is built from TRBV5-5 and TRBJ2-7; 7 nucleotides match TRBD2. The junction had 7 bases not matched to a gene; V was cut back by 0 bases and J by 1 base. The germline V gene encodes CDR1 SGHKS and CDR2 YYEKEE (reference sequence). This CDR3 comprises 16 residues.

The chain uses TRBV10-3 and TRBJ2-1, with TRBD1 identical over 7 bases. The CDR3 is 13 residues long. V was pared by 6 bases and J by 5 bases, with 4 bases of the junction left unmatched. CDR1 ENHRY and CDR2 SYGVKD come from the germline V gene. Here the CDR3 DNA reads TGTGCCATCAGAGGACAGGACCACAATGAGCAGTTCTTC. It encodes CAIRGQDHNEQFF.

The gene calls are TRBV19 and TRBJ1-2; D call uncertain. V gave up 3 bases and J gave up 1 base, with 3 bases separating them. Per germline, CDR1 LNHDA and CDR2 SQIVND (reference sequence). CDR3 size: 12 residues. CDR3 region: CASSILNYGYTF. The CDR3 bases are TGTGCCAGTAGTATTCTTAACTATGGCTACACCTTC.

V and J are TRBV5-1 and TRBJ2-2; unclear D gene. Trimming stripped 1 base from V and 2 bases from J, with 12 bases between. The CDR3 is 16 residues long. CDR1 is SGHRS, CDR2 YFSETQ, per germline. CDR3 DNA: TGCGCCAGCAGCTTGAGAACGGAGTCCAACACCGGGGAGCTGTTTTTT. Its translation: CASSLRTESNTGELFF. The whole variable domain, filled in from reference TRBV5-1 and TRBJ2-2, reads KAGVTQTPRYLIKTRGQQVTLSCSPISGHRSVSWYQQTPGQGLQFLFEYFSETQRNKGNFPGRFSGRQFSNSRSEMNVSTLELGDSALYLCASSLRTESNTGELFFGEGSRLTVL.

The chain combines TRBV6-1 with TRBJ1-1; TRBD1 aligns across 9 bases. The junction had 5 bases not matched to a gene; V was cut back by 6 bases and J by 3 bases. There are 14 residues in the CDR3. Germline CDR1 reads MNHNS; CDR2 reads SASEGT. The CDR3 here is CASRRQGEDTEAFF. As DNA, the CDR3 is TGTGCCAGCAGGAGACAGGGGGAGGACACTGAAGCTTTCTTT.

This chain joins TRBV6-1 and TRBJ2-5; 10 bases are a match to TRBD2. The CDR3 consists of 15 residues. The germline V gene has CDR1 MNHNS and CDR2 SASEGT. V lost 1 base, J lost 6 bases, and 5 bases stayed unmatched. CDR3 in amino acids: CASSEELAGTQTQYF. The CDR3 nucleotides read TGTGCCAGCAGTGAAGAACTAGCGGGGACCCAGACCCAGTACTTC.

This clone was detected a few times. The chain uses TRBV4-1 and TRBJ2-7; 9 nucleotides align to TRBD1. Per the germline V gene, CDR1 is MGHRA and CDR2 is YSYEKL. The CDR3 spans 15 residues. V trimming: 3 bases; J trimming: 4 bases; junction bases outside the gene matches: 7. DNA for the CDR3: TGCGCCAGCAGCCATAGGACAGGGGAAGGGTACGAGCAGTACTTC. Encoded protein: CASSHRTGEGYEQYF.

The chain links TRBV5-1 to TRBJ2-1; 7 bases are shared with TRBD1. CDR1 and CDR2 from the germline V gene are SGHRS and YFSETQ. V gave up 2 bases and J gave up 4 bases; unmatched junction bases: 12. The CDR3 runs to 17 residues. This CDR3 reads CASSFKLTGKQYNEQFF. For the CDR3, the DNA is TGCGCCAGCAGCTTTAAATTGACAGGGAAACAGTACAATGAGCAGTTCTTC.

The CDR3 here is CASSPRTGITEAFF. DNA for the CDR3: TGTGCCAGCAGCCCCCGGACAGGGATCACTGAAGCTTTCTTT. The chain is built from TRBV5-8 and TRBJ1-1; 8 nucleotides line up with TRBD1. Germline trimming cut 4 bases from V and 4 bases from J; bases unmatched to any gene: 6. The CDR3 has 14 amino acids. Germline V gene sequence: CDR1 SGHTS, CDR2 YDEGEE.

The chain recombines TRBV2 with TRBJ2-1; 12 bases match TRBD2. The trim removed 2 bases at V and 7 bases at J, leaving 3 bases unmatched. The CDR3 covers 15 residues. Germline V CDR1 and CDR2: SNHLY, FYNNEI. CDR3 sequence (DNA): TGTGCCAGCAGTGAACTAGCGGGAGGGGTTAATGAGCAGTTCTTC. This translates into CASSELAGGVNEQFF.

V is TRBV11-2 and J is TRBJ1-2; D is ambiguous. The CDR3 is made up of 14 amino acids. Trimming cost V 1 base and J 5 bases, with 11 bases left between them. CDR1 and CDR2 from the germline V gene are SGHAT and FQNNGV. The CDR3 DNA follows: TGTGCCAGCAGCTTAGTGTATCCGGGTTATGGCTACACCTTC. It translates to CASSLVYPGYGYTF.

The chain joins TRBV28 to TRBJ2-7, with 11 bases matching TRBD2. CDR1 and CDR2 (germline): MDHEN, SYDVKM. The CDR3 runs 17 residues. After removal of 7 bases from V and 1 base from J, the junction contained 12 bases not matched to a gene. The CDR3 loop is CASTTLPLAGGSYEQYF. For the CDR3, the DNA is TGTGCCAGCACCACGCTACCGCTAGCGGGAGGTTCCTACGAGCAGTACTTC.

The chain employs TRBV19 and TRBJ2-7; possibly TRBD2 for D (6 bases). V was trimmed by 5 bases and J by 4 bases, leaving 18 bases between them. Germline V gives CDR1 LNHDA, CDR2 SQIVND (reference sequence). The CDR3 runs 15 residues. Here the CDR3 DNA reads TGTGCCAGTAGTTCGGATAGCGGTTCGACTTACGAGCAGTACTTC. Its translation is CASSSDSGSTYEQYF.

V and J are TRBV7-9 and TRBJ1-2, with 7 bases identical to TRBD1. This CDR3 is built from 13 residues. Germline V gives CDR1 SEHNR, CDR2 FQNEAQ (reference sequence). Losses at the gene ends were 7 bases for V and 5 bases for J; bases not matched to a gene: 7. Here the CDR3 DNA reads TGTGCCAGCACGACAGGGCTCGGGTATGGCTACACCTTC. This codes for CASTTGLGYGYTF.

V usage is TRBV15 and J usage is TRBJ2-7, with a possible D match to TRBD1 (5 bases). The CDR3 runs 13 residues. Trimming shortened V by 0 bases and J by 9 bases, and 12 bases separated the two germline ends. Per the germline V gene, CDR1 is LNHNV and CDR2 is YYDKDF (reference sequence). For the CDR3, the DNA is TGTGCCACCAGCAGAGAGCAGGGTTTTTGGCAGTACTTC. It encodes CATSREQGFWQYF.

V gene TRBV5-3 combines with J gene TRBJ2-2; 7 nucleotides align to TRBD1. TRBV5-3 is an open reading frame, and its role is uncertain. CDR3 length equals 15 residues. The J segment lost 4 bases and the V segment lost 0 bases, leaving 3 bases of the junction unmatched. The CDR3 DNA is TGTGCCAGAAGCTTGGGAGACAGGGCCACCGGGGAGCTGTTTTTT. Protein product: CARSLGDRATGELFF.

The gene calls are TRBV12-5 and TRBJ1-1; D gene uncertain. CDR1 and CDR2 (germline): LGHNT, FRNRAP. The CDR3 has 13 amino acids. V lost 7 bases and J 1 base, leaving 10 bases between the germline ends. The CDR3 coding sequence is TGTGCTAGTGCCCCCGCGGGGAACACTGAAGCTTTCTTT. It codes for CASAPAGNTEAFF.

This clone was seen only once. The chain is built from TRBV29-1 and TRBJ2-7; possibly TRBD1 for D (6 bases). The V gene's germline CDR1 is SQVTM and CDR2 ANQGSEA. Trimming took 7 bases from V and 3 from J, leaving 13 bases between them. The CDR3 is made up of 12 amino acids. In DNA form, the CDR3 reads TGCAGCGGTGCAGGGGATAGCTACGAGCAGTACTTC. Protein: CSGAGDSYEQYF.

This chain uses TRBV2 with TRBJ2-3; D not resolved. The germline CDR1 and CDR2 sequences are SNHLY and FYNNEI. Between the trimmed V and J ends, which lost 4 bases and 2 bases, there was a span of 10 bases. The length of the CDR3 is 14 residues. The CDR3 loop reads CASSGLIATDTQYF. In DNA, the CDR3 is TGTGCCAGCAGTGGGCTTATAGCCACAGATACGCAGTATTTT. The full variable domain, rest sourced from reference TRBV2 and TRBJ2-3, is EPEVTQTPSHQVTQMGQEVILRCVPISNHLYFYWYRQILGQKVEFLVSFYNNEISEKSEIFDDQFSVERPDGSNFTLKIRSTKLEDSAMYFCASSGLIATDTQYFGPGTRLTVL.

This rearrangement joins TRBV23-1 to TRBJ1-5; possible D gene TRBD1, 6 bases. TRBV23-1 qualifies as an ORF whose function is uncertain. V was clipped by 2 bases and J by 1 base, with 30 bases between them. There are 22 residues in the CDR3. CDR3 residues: CASSQVAHRAGVGARSNQPQHF. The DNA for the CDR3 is TGCGCCAGCAGTCAAGTGGCACACAGGGCAGGGGTGGGGGCTAGGAGCAATCAGCCCCAGCATTTT.

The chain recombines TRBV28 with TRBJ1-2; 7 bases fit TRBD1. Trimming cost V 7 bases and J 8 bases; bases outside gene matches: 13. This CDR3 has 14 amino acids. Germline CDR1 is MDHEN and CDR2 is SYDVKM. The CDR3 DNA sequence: TGTGCCAGCACCTCTCCGGGACAGCTCTACGGCTACACCTTC. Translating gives CASTSPGQLYGYTF.